The 25 T cell receptor beta chains reported below all come from one sample, sequenced in a study of response to subunit inactivated influenza vaccine. TCRdb redid the calling of the RT-PCR reads with MiXCR, one entry per CDR3 protein. Here the sample spans about 700,000 distinct CDR3 sequences, around 15% being singletons. The material was PBMCs from blood, obtained 14 to 15 days before vaccination. The source of these receptors is a man aged 45-65 years who received an inactivated influenza vaccine.

This clonotype occurred a few times. The genes are TRBV5-6 and TRBJ2-1; TRBD1 is a possible D gene (5 bases). In germline, CDR1 is SGHDT, CDR2 YYEEEE. The length of the CDR3 is 10 residues. V lost 2 bases, J lost 15 bases, and 9 bases lay in between. Here the CDR3 reads CASSLTGLFF. The CDR3 nucleotides are TGTGCCAGCAGCTTAACAGGCTTGTTCTTC.

This clonotype has only a few counts. The chain recombines TRBV7-2 with TRBJ2-3; D remains ambiguous. The germline V gene has CDR1 SGHTA and CDR2 FQGNSA. V lost 1 base and J 3 bases, leaving 8 bases between the germline ends. The CDR3 is made up of 14 amino acids. CDR3 coding DNA: TGTGCCAGCAGCTTAGGCATAAAAACAGATACGCAGTATTTT. The encoded protein is CASSLGIKTDTQYF.

The rearrangement uses TRBV4-3 and TRBJ2-5, with a possible D match to TRBD1 (6 bases). V was trimmed by 4 bases and J by 3 bases, leaving 15 bases between them. This CDR3 has 15 residues. Germline V gene lookup returns CDR1 LGHNA and CDR2 YSLEER. The CDR3 region is CASSPRLKGEETQYF. The CDR3, as DNA: TGCGCCAGCAGCCCTAGATTGAAGGGGGAAGAGACCCAGTACTTC.

In this sample, this clonotype turned up many times. The gene calls are TRBV19 and TRBJ2-2; a weak D match, TRBD1 (6 bases). This CDR3 is built from 13 residues. The germline gives CDR1 LNHDA, CDR2 SQIVND (reference sequence). Trimming took off 3 bases at V and 6 bases at J, with 8 bases between the two ends. In nucleotides, the CDR3 is TGTGCCAGTAGTATCAACAGGGCCGGGGAGCTGTTTTTT. It translates to CASSINRAGELFF.

V and J are TRBV7-2 and TRBJ2-5; 7 positions match TRBD1. The V segment lost 1 base and the J segment 7 bases; nucleotides outside the gene matches: 9. Germline loops: CDR1 SGHTA, CDR2 FQGNSA. This CDR3 is 15 amino acids long. The CDR3 region is CASSLGQGFIGTQYF. CDR3 sequence (DNA): TGTGCCAGCAGCTTAGGACAGGGATTTATTGGGACCCAGTACTTC.

Ten or more counts support this clonotype. The rearrangement uses TRBV6-2 or TRBV6-3 and TRBJ2-7; no firm D call. CDR3 length: 12 residues. Looked up from germline, CDR1 is MNHEY and CDR2 is SVGEGT. V was cut by 6 bases and J by 4 bases, with 10 bases left in between. The DNA for the CDR3 is TGTGCCAGCAGCTACAGTGTATACGAGCAGTACTTC. This encodes CASSYSVYEQYF.

V usage is TRBV29-1 and J usage is TRBJ2-3, with 7 nucleotides matching TRBD2. This CDR3 is built from 15 residues. The ends lost 2 bases at V and 0 bases at J; junction bases unmatched: 5. In germline, CDR1 is SQVTM, CDR2 ANQGSEA. Here the CDR3 reads CSVESRGGSTDTQYF. CDR3 sequence (DNA): TGCAGCGTTGAATCCCGCGGGGGTAGCACAGATACGCAGTATTTT.

The sample holds a few counts of this clonotype. The J gene is TRBJ2-1, the V gene TRBV9; D may be TRBD2 (6 bases). The CDR3 contains 16 residues. V dropped 0 bases and J dropped 8 bases, with 18 bases sitting between them. Germline assignment: CDR1 SGDLS and CDR2 YYNGEE. CDR3 protein: CASSVGPSGGTDEQFF. The CDR3, as DNA: TGTGCCAGCAGCGTAGGCCCCAGCGGAGGGACGGATGAGCAGTTCTTC.

This clonotype was seen a few times. V gene TRBV5-1 combines with J gene TRBJ2-3; TRBD2 is a possible D gene (7 bases). CDR3 length: 17 amino acids. Between the trimmed V and J ends, which lost 0 bases and 0 bases, there was a span of 14 bases. The V gene's germline CDR1 is SGHRS and CDR2 YFSETQ. The DNA for the CDR3 is TGCGCCAGCAGCTTGGCCAACGGCGGGGGCAGCACAGATACGCAGTATTTT. The encoded protein is CASSLANGGGSTDTQYF.

The chain carries TRBV5-1 and TRBJ2-3; no firm D call. The V end was cut by 5 bases, the J end by 5 bases, with 15 bases between. Germline CDR1 and CDR2: SGHRS and YFSETQ. This CDR3 contains 14 residues. The CDR3 DNA reads TGCGCCAGCAGTAGGGTGGGAAGAGTAGATACGCAGTATTTT. Its translation is CASSRVGRVDTQYF.

The chain links TRBV6-2 or TRBV6-3 to TRBJ1-2, with 9 bases fitting TRBD1. The J segment lost 4 bases and the V segment lost 5 bases, leaving 8 bases of the junction unmatched. Germline V CDR1 and CDR2: MNHEY, SVGEGT. The CDR3 loop spans 15 amino acids. DNA for the CDR3: TGTGCCAGCAGTCATCGGACAGGGGCGAGCTATGGCTACACCTTC. Translated: CASSHRTGASYGYTF.

With regard to this clonotype: The junction departs from the called germline gene at one end, perhaps through a read error. The chain uses TRBV4-2 and TRBJ2-1; TRBD2 matches 12 bases. The CDR3 is 18 residues long. CDR1 and CDR2 (germline): LGHNA, YNFKEQ. In DNA form, the CDR3 reads TGTGCCAGGAGCCCCCCTACTAGCGGGGGGAGCTCCTACAATGAGCAGTTCTTC. It specifies CARSPPTSGGSSYNEQFF.

V is TRBV3-1 and J is TRBJ2-3; TRBD2 might be the D (5 bases). Germline V lookup: CDR1 LGHDT, CDR2 YNNKEL (reference sequence). This CDR3 region has 17 residues. Deletions cut 3 bases from V and 2 bases from J, with 18 bases between. This chain's CDR3 is CASSQYEVALNTDTQYF. CDR3 coding DNA: TGTGCCAGCAGCCAGTACGAGGTAGCGCTTAACACAGATACGCAGTATTTT.

This clonotype appeared a few times. V usage is TRBV27 and J usage is TRBJ1-1; TRBD1 agrees at 9 bases. V was pared by 5 bases and J by 2 bases, with 3 bases of the junction left unmatched. The germline gives CDR1 MNHEY, CDR2 SMNVEV (reference sequence). The CDR3 has 14 amino acids. The CDR3 region has the DNA TGTGCCAGCAGTAACAGGGGGCACAACACTGAAGCTTTCTTT. Translated, it gives CASSNRGHNTEAFF.

This chain uses TRBV4-3 with TRBJ2-1; D call uncertain. Per the germline V gene, CDR1 is LGHNA and CDR2 is YSLEER. The length of the CDR3 is 13 residues. V was trimmed by 4 bases and J by 7 bases, leaving 11 bases between them. Here the CDR3 DNA reads TGCGCCAGCAGCCCAAACTGGGGAAATGAGCAGTTCTTC. Amino acids: CASSPNWGNEQFF.

This clonotype turned up a few times. The chain has TRBV25-1 and TRBJ1-4; possibly TRBD1 for D (6 bases). The CDR3 extends over 13 amino acids. CDR1 is MGHDK and CDR2 is SYGVNS in the germline V gene. V shed 7 bases and J shed 10 bases, with 16 bases lying between them. The CDR3 sequence: CASTPGGRRKLFF. DNA for the CDR3: TGTGCCAGCACCCCGGGGGGCAGGAGAAAACTGTTTTTT.

This chain connects TRBV6-5 to TRBJ2-5; TRBD1 matches 9 bases. From germline, CDR1 is MNHEY and CDR2 SVGAGI. This CDR3 region has 15 residues. V was pared by 3 bases and J by 4 bases, with 6 bases of the junction left unmatched. The CDR3 DNA follows: TGTGCCAGCAGTTATACTACAGGGGGCGGAGAGACCCAGTACTTC. As protein: CASSYTTGGGETQYF.

This clonotype was recorded many times. This chain links TRBV5-1 with TRBJ1-3, with D maybe TRBD1 (5 bases). CDR1 and CDR2 from the germline V gene are SGHRS and YFSETQ. Trimming stripped 0 bases from V and 2 bases from J, with 6 bases between. This CDR3 is 14 amino acids long. The CDR3 sequence: CASSLGGAGNTIYF. The CDR3 DNA reads TGCGCCAGCAGCTTGGGAGGGGCTGGAAACACCATATATTTT.

This clonotype was detected many times. The chain uses TRBV28 and TRBJ1-1; D gene uncertain. This CDR3 spans 15 amino acids. Looked up from germline, CDR1 is MDHEN and CDR2 is SYDVKM. Trimming stripped 2 bases from V and 10 bases from J, with 20 bases between. This CDR3 is CASSLNDGGVGRAFF. The DNA for the CDR3 is TGTGCCAGCAGTTTAAACGACGGCGGGGTAGGACGAGCTTTCTTT.

Written as DNA, the CDR3 is TGCGCCAGCAGCCCTTACTCAGGGGGCAAGAATTCACCCCTCCACTTT. Encoded protein: CASSPYSGGKNSPLHF. The gene calls are TRBV5-1 and TRBJ1-6, with TRBD1 identical over 8 bases. CDR1 and CDR2 from the germline V gene are SGHRS and YFSETQ. This CDR3 contains 16 residues. Unmatched junction bases numbered 10, after V lost 4 bases and J lost 7 bases.

V usage is TRBV2 and J usage is TRBJ1-3; D not resolved. The germline gives CDR1 SNHLY, CDR2 FYNNEI. The CDR3 contains 12 residues. With 4 bases removed from V and 0 bases from J, the gap between germline ends came to 1 base. CDR3 DNA: TGTGCCAGCAGTGCCTCTGGAAACACCATATATTTT. Translating gives CASSASGNTIYF.

This clonotype has a handful of counts. The rearrangement joins TRBV5-1 to TRBJ2-3, with D possibly TRBD2 on 6 matching bases. Trimming shortened V by 0 bases and J by 1 base, and 12 bases separated the two germline ends. The CDR3 runs to 16 residues. CDR1 is SGHRS, CDR2 YFSETQ, per germline. CDR3 nucleotides: TGCGCCAGCAGCTTGGGCCTGGAGGGTGGCACAGATACGCAGTATTTT. Translating gives CASSLGLEGGTDTQYF.

This chain links TRBV5-1 with TRBJ2-3; D is undetermined. In germline, CDR1 is SGHRS, CDR2 YFSETQ. The CDR3 covers 14 residues. Trimming removed 2 bases from V and 0 bases from J, with 7 bases in between. This CDR3 is CASSFPRSTDTQYF. CDR3 bases: TGCGCCAGCAGCTTCCCTAGAAGCACAGATACGCAGTATTTT.

This rearrangement joins TRBV7-9 to TRBJ2-3; D unresolved. Per germline, CDR1 SEHNR and CDR2 FQNEAQ (reference sequence). The V end was cut by 5 bases, the J end by 6 bases, with 12 bases between. The CDR3 is 13 amino acids. Here the CDR3 DNA reads TGTGCCAGCAGCCCAACGACCCCGGATACGCAGTATTTT. This gives the protein CASSPTTPDTQYF.

In this sample, this clonotype turned up a few times. The chain recombines TRBV20-1 with TRBJ2-7; weak D call: TRBD1 (5 bases). CDR3 length equals 11 residues. Germline loops: CDR1 DFQATT, CDR2 SNEGSKA (reference sequence). Trimming cost V 7 bases and J 1 base, with 8 bases left between them. The CDR3 spells CSVGQSYEQYF. CDR3 coding DNA: TGCAGTGTTGGACAATCCTACGAGCAGTACTTC.